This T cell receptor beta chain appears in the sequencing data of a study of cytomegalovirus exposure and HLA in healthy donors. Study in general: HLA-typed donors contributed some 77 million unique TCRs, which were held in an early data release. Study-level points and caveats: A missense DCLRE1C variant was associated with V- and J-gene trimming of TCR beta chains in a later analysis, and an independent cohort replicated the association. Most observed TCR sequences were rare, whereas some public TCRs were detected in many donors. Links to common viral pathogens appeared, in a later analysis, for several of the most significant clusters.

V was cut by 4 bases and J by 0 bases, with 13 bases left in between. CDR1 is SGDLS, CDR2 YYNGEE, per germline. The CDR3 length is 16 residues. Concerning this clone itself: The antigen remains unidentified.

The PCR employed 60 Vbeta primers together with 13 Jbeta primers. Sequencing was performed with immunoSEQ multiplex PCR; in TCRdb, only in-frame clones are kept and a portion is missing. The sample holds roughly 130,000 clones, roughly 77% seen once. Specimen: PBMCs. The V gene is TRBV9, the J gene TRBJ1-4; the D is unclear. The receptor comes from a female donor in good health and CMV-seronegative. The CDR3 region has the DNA TGTGCCAGCAGCCCGGAGTTGTATGCAACTAATGAAAAACTGTTTTTT. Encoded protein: CASSPELYATNEKLFF.